Listed below are T cell receptor beta chains from one sample, sequenced in a study of blood T cell repertoires in COVID-19. Sequencing used immunoSEQ multiplex PCR; TCRdb keeps in-frame clones, though not all of them. Here the sample spans about 320,000 clones, about four fifths being singletons. The specimen sequenced was peripheral blood. The receptors come from a woman between 50 and 59 years old with acute or convalescent COVID-19. CDR3s include the opening cysteine and the closing phenylalanine or tryptophan. A D gene is named only where the DNA matches it firmly.

v_gene	d_gene	CDR3aa
TRBV19	TRBD1	CAGDRAANTGELFF
TRBV28	.	CASSLPQGGVGTSNQPQHF
TRBV29-1	TRBD2	CSETSGRQYNEQFF
TRBV11-2	TRBD2	CASSYLGFSGRAHEQFF
TRBV30	.	CAWSVLQGVDGYTF
TRBV9	.	CASSVAGAGAIGYTF
TRBV5-4	TRBD2	CASSISGRVSYEQYF
TRBV5-1	.	CASSLIGQGGYTF
TRBV27	.	CASSSTLPGDGYTF
TRBV5-1	.	CASGEGMNYEGDWQFF
TRBV14	TRBD1	CASSHTGQGGGYTF
TRBV5-4	.	CASSFTETQYF
TRBV5-1	TRBD1	CASSKTGGINTIYF
TRBV18	TRBD1	CASSPTGALNGYTF
TRBV6-5	.	CASIGQSNTGELFF
TRBV19	.	CASSIAHQRLDGTDTQYF
TRBV2	.	CASSLSQVGETQYF
TRBV18	TRBD1	CASSPIPKQGNYGYTF
TRBV4-3	.	CASSQDGTGYGYTF
TRBV27	.	CASSPRQIDTEAFF
TRBV14	.	CASSPRGGYNSPLHF
TRBV5-1	TRBD1	CASGDRGSQETQYF
TRBV19	.	CASTIQGARNSNQPQHF
TRBV11-2	.	CASSSIGETQYF
TRBV21-1	.	CATDSTYGYTF
TRBV7-2	TRBD1	CASSERTGGQPQHF